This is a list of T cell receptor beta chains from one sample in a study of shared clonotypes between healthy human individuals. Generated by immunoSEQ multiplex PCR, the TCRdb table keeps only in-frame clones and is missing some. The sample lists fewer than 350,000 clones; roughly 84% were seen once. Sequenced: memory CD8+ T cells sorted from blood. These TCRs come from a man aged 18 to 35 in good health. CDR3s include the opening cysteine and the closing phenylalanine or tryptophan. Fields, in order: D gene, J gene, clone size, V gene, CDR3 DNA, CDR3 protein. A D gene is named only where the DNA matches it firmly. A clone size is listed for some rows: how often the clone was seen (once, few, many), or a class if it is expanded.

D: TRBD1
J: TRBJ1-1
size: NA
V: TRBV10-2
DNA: TGCGCCAGCAGGCTATTCGGACAGGGGAACACTGAAGCTTTCTTT
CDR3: CASRLFGQGNTEAFF

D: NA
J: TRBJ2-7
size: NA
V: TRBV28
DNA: TGTGCCAGCAGTTTGCCACCCCCCCAGGTCTACGAGCAGTACTTC
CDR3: CASSLPPPQVYEQYF

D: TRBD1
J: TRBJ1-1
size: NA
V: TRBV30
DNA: TGTGCCTGGGGGGACAGAACGAACACTGAAGCTTTCTTT
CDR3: CAWGDRTNTEAFF

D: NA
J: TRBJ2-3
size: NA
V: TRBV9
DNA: TGTGCCAGCAGGGAGGGCCGGTACGGCACAGATACGCAGTATTTT
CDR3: CASREGRYGTDTQYF

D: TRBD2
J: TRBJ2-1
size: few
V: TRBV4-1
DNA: TGCGCCAGCAGCCAAGACCCTCTAGCGGGAGGGCTCCATGAGCAGTTCTTC
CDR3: CASSQDPLAGGLHEQFF

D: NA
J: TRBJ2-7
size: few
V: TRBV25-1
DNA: TGTGCCAGCAGTGAATGGGGCGGGGGCCTCGAGCAGTACTTC
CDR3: CASSEWGGGLEQYF

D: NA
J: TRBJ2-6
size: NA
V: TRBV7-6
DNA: TGTGCCAGCAGCTTATATCCCCTTTATGGGTCCGGGGCCAACGTCCTGACTTTC
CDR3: CASSLYPLYGSGANVLTF

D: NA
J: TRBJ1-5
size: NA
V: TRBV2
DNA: TGTGCCAGCAGTAGGAACATTAACCAGCCCCAGCATTTT
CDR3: CASSRNINQPQHF

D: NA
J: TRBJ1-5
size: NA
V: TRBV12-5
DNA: TGTGCTAGTGTTTTGGGGGGGGCTCAGCCCCAGCATTTT
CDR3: CASVLGGAQPQHF

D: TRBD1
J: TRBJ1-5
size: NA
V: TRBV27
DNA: TGTGCCAGCAAGGGACAGGGGGGTCAGCCCCAGCATTTT
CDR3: CASKGQGGQPQHF

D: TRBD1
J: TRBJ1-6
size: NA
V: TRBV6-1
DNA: TGTGCCACCCGACAGGGAAAGCCTAGTTCACCCCTCCACTTT
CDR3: CATRQGKPSSPLHF

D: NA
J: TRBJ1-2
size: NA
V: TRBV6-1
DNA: TGTGCCAGCAGTGAAGAGGCCCTCTTC
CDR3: CASSEEALF

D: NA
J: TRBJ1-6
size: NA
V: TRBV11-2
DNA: TGTGCCAGCAGCTTTGGGGATTCACCCCTCCACTTT
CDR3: CASSFGDSPLHF

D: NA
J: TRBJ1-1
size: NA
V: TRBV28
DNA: TGTGCCAGCAGTTTAGACAGCAACACTGAAGCTTTCTTT
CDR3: CASSLDSNTEAFF

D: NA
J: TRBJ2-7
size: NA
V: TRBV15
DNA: TGTGCCACCAGCAGGGGTTTGGCGGGGGCTTACGAGCAGTACTTC
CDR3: CATSRGLAGAYEQYF

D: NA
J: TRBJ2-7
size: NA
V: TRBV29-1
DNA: TGCAGCGTGGTGGCAGGCAGCTACGAGCAGTACTTC
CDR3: CSVVAGSYEQYF

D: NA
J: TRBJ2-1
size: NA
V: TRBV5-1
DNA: TGCGCCAGCAGCTTGGGGTGGGGGTACTCCTACAATGAGCAGTTCTTC
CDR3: CASSLGWGYSYNEQFF

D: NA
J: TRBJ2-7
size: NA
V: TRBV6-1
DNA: TGTGCCAGCAGTGAGGACAGCTCCTACGAGCAGTACTTC
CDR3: CASSEDSSYEQYF

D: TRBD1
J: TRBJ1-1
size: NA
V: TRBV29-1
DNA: TGCAGCGTTGACCAAACAGGGGGCACTGAAGCTTTCTTT
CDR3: CSVDQTGGTEAFF

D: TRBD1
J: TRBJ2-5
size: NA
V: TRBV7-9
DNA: TGTGCCAGCAGCCAACAGGGGGGAACAGAGACCCAGTACTTC
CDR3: CASSQQGGTETQYF

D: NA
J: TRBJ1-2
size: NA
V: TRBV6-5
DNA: TGTGCCAGCAACGGGCCGGGAACGCTTCATGGCTACACCTTC
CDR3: CASNGPGTLHGYTF

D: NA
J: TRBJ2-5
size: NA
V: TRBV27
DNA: TGTGCCAGCAGTTTGGGGGGAGGGGGACAAGAGGCCCAGTACTTC
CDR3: CASSLGGGGQEAQYF

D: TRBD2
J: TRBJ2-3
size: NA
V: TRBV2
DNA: TGTGCCAGCAGCTATAGCGGGGGGAGCACAGATACGCAGTATTTT
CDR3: CASSYSGGSTDTQYF

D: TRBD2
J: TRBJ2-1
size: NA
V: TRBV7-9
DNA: TGTGCCAGCAGCTTATTTGGGCGGGAGAGTGAGCAGTTCTTC
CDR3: CASSLFGRESEQFF

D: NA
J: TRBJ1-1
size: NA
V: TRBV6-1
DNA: TGTGCCTCCACCCCCATCAAAAGGGGGGACACTGAAGCTTTCTTT
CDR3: CASTPIKRGDTEAFF

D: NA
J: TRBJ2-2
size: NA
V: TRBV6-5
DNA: TGTGCCAGCAGCCCACCCGTTGGCGGGGAGCTGTTTTTT
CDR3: CASSPPVGGELFF

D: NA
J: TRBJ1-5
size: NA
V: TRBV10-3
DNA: TGTGCCATCGGCCGGGACTATCAGCCCCAGCATTTT
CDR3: CAIGRDYQPQHF

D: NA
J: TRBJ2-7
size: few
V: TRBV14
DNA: TGTGCCAGCAGCCAATTGGTCGGCAGGAGGTACGAGCAGTACTTC
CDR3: CASSQLVGRRYEQYF

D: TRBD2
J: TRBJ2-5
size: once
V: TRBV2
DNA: TGTGCCAGCAGTGACCCTAGCGGGACTGCGGAGACCCAGTACTTC
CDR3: CASSDPSGTAETQYF

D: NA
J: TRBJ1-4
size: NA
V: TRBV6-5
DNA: TGTGCCAGCAGTTCAGGGTTTTACGAGGAAAAACTGTTTTTT
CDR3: CASSSGFYEEKLFF

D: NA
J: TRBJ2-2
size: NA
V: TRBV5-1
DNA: TGCGCCAGCAGCTTTCGCGGGGTTTCTACCCTTTCGGGGGAGCTGTTTTTT
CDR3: CASSFRGVSTLSGELFF

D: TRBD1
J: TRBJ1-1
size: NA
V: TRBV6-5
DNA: TGTGCCAGCAGTCGACAGGGGGGTAAGACTGAAGCTTTCTTT
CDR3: CASSRQGGKTEAFF

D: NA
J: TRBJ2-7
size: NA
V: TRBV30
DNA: TGTGCCTGGAGTGTACATATGGGGATCTCCTACGAGCAGTACTTC
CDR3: CAWSVHMGISYEQYF

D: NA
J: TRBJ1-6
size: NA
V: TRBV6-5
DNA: TGTGCCAGCAGTTACTCCTCCGGGGTTTATTCACCCCTCCACTTT
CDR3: CASSYSSGVYSPLHF

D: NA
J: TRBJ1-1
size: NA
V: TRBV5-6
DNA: TGTGCCAGCAGCTTCACGAACACGATGAACACTGAAGCTTTCTTT
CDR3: CASSFTNTMNTEAFF

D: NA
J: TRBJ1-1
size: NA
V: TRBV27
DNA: TGTGCCAGCAGTACCTTCTCCGACGCGCGGGGGAACACTGAAGCTTTCTTT
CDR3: CASSTFSDARGNTEAFF

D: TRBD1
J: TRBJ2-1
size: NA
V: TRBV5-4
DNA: TGTGCCAGCAGCTTGACAGGGGGGAATGAGCAGTTCTTC
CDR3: CASSLTGGNEQFF

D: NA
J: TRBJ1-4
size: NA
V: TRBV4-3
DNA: TGCGCCAGCAGCCAAGATGGCGGGGGGGAAAAACTGTTTTTT
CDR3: CASSQDGGGEKLFF

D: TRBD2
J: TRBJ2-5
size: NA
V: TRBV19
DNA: TGTGCCAGTAGTGCGAATAGCGGGATAATGGAGACCCAGTACTTC
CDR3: CASSANSGIMETQYF

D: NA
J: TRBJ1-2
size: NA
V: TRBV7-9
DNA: TGTGCCAGCAGCTCGATTCCAGGACCCTATGGCTACACCTTC
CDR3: CASSSIPGPYGYTF

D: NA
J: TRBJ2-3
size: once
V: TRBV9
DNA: TGTGCCAGCAGGGGAGCGGGTAGCACAGATACGCAGTATTTT
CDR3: CASRGAGSTDTQYF

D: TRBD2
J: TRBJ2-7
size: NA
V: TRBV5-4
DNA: TGTGCCAGCAGCGGAGCGGGAGCGCGGTACGAGCAGTACTTC
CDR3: CASSGAGARYEQYF

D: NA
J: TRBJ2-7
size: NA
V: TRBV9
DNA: TGTGCCAGCAGCGTAGCAGGGGCTACAGCCTACGAGCAGTACTTC
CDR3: CASSVAGATAYEQYF

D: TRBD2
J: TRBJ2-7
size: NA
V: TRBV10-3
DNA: TGTGCCATCAGTGGAACAGGTCCCGGGACTAGCGGGAGGGAGGGCTACGAGCAGTACTTC
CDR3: CAISGTGPGTSGREGYEQYF

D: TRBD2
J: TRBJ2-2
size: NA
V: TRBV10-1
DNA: TGCGCCAGCCTACTGGGGACTAGCGGCCCGAACACCGGGGAGCTGTTTTTT
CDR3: CASLLGTSGPNTGELFF

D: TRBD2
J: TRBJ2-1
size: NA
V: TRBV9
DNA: TGTGCCAGCAGCGTAGGGCCCGGGAGGGGTTCCTACAATGAGCAGTTCTTC
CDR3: CASSVGPGRGSYNEQFF

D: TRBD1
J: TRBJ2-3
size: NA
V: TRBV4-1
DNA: TGCGCCAGCAGCCAAGCACCAAACTTTGGACAGGGGGCAACAGATACGCAGTATTTT
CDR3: CASSQAPNFGQGATDTQYF

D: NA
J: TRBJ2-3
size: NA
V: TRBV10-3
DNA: TGTGCCATCAGTGAGGTTAGCAGCACAGATACGCAGTATTTT
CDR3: CAISEVSSTDTQYF

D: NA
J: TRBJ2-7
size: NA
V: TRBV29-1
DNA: TGCAGCGTTGGAGGTACGAGGTTCCCATTCTCCTACGAGCAGTACTTC
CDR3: CSVGGTRFPFSYEQYF

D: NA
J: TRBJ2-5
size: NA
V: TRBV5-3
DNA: TGTGCCAGAAGCTCGTTACGGACAGAGCTCGAAGAGACCCAGTACTTC
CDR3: CARSSLRTELEETQYF

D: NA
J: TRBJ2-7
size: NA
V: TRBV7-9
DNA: TGTGCCAGCAGCTTAGACGAGACAGGCTACGAGCAGTACTTC
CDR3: CASSLDETGYEQYF

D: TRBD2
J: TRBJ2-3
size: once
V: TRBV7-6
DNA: TGTGCCAGCAGCTTCCCCGGGGGACTAGCGGGGGAGAATTTCGATACGCAGTATTTT
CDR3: CASSFPGGLAGENFDTQYF